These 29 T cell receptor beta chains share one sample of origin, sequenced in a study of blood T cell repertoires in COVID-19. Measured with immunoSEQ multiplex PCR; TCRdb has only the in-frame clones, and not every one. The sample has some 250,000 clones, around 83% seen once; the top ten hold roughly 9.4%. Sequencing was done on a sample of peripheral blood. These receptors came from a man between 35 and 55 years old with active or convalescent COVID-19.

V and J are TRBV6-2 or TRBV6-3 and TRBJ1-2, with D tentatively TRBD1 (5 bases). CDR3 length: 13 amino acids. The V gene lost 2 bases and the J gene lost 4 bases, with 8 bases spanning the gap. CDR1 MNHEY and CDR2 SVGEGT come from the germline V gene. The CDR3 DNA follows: TGTGCCAGCAGTTACCGACAGCTCTATGGCTACACCTTC. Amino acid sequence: CASSYRQLYGYTF.

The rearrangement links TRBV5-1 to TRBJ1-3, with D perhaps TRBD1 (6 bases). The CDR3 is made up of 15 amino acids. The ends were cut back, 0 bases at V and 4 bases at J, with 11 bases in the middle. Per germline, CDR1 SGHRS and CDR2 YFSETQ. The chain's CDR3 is CASSLAGAEGNTIYF. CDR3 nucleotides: TGCGCCAGCAGCTTGGCAGGGGCTGAGGGAAACACCATATATTTT.

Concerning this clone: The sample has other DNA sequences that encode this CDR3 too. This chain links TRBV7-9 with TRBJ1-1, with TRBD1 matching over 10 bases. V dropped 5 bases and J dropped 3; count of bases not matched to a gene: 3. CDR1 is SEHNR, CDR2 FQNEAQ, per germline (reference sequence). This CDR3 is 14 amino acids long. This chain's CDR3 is CASSPGTGDTEAFF. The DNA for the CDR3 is TGTGCCAGCAGCCCAGGGACAGGGGACACTGAAGCTTTCTTT.

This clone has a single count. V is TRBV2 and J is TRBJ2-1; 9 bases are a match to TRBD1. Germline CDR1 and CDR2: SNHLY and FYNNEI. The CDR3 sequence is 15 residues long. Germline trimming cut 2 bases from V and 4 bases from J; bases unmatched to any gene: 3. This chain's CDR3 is CASSEPGQGYNEQFF. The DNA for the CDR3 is TGTGCCAGCAGTGAACCTGGACAGGGGTACAATGAGCAGTTCTTC.

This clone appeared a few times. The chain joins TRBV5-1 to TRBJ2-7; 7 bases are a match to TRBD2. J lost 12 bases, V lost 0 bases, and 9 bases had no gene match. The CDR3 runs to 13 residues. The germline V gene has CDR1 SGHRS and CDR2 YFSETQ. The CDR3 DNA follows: TGCGCCAGCAGCTTGGCGCCTGGGAGGGATCGGTACTTC. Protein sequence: CASSLAPGRDRYF.

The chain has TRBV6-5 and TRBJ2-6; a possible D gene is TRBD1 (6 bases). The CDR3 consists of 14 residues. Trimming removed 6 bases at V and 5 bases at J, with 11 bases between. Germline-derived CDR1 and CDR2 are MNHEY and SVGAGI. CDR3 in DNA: TGTGCCAGCAGAAAACAGGGCTGGGCCAACGTCCTGACTTTC. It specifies CASRKQGWANVLTF.

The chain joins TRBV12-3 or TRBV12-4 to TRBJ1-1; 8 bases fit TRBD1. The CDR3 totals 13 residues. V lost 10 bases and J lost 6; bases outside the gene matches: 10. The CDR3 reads CATHYQGAAEAFF. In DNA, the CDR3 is TGTGCCACCCACTATCAGGGGGCTGCTGAAGCTTTCTTT.

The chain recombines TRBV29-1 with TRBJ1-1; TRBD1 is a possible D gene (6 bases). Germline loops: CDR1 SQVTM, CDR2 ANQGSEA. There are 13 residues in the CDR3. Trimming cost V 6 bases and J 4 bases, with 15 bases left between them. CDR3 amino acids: CSVQDSGTTEAFF. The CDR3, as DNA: TGCAGCGTCCAGGACAGTGGGACCACTGAAGCTTTCTTT.

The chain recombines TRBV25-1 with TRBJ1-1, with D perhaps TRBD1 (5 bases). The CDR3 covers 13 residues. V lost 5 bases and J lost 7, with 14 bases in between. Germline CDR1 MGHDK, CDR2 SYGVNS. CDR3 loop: CASSPGTTLEAFF. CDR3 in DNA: TGTGCCAGCAGTCCAGGGACTACCCTTGAAGCTTTCTTT.

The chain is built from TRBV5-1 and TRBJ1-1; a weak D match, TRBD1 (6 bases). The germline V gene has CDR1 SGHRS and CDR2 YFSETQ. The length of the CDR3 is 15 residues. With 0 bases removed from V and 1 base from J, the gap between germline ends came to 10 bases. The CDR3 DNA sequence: TGCGCCAGCAGCTTGGTTGGACAGTGGAACACTGAAGCTTTCTTT. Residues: CASSLVGQWNTEAFF. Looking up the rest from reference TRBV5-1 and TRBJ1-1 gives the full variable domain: KAGVTQTPRYLIKTRGQQVTLSCSPISGHRSVSWYQQTPGQGLQFLFEYFSETQRNKGNFPGRFSGRQFSNSRSEMNVSTLELGDSALYLCASSLVGQWNTEAFFGQGTRLTVV.

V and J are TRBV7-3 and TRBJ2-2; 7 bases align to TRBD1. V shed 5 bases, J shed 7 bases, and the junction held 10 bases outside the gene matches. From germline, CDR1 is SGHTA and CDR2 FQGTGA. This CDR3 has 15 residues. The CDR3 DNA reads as TGTGCCAGCAGCGAATGGGACAGAACTAGCGGGGAGCTGTTTTTT. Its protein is CASSEWDRTSGELFF.

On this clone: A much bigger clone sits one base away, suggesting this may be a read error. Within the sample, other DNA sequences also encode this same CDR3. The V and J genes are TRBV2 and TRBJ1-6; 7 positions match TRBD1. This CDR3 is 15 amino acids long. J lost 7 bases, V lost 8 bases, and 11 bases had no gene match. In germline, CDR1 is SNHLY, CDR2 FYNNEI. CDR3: CASGEWRGQNSPLHF. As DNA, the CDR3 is TGTGCCAGCGGAGAGTGGAGGGGGCAAAATTCACCCCTCCACTTT.

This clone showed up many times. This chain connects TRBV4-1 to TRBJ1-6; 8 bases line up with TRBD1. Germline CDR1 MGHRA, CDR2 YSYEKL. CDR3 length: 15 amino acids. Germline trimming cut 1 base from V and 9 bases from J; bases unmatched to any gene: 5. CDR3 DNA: TGCGCCAGCAGCCAAGTTCAGGGGGCCTCTTCACCCCTCCACTTT. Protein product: CASSQVQGASSPLHF.

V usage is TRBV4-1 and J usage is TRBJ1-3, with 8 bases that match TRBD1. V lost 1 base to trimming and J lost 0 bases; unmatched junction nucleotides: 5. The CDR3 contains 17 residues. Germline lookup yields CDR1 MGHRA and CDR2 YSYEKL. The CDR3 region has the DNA TGCGCCAGCAGCCAAGTGACAGGGGTGAGCTCTGGAAACACCATATATTTT. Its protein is CASSQVTGVSSGNTIYF.

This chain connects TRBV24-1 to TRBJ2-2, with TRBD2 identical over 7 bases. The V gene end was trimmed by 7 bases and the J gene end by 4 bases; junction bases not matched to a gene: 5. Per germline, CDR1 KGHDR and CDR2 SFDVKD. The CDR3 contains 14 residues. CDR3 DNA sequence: TGTGCCACCAGAGGCGGGAGTGGCACCGGGGAGCTGTTTTTT. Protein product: CATRGGSGTGELFF.

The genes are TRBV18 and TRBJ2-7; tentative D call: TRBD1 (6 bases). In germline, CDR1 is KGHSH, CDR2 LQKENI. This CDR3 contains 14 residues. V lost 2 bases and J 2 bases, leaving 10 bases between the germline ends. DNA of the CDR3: TGTGCCAGCTCACCAGACAGGCTTACCTACGAGCAGTACTTC. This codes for CASSPDRLTYEQYF.

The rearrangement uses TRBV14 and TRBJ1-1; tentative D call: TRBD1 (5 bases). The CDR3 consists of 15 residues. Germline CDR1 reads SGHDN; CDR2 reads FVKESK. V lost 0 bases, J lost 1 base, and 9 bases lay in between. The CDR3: CASSQDPGQNTEAFF. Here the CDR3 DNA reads TGTGCCAGCAGCCAAGATCCAGGACAGAACACTGAAGCTTTCTTT. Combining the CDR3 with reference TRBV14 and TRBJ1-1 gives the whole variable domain EAGVTQFPSHSVIEKGQTVTLRCDPISGHDNLYWYRRVMGKEIKFLLHFVKESKQDESGMPNNRFLAERTGGTYSTLKVQPAELEDSGVYFCASSQDPGQNTEAFFGQGTRLTVV.

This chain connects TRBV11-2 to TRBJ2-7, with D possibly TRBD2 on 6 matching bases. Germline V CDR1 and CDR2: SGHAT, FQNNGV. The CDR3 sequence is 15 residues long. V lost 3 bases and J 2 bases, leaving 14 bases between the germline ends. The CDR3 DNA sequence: TGTGCCAGCAGCTTTAATAGCGGACCGACCTACGAGCAGTACTTC. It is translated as CASSFNSGPTYEQYF.

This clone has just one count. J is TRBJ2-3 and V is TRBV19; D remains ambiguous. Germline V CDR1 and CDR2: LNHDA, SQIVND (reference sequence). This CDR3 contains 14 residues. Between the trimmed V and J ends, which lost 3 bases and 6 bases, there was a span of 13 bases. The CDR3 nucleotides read TGTGCCAGTAGTATCGCGGTCCGGTTTGATACGCAGTATTTT. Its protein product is CASSIAVRFDTQYF.

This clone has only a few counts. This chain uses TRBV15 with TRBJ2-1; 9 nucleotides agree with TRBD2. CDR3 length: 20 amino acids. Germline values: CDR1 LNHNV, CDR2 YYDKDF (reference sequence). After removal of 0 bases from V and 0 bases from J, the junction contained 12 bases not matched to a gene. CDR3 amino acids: CATSRDLSSSGMSSYNEQFF. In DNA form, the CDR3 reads TGTGCCACCAGCAGAGATTTGTCGTCTAGCGGGATGAGCTCCTACAATGAGCAGTTCTTC.

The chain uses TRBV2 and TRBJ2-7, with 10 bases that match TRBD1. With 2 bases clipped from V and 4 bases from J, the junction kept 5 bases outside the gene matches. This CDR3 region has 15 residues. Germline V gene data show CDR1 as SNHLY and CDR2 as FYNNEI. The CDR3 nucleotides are TGTGCCAGCAGTGAAATGGGACAGGGGCTTTACGAGCAGTACTTC. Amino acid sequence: CASSEMGQGLYEQYF.

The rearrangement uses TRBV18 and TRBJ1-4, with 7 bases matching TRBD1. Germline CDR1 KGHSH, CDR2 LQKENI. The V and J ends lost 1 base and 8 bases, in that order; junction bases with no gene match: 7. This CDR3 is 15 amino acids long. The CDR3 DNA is TGTGCCAGCTCACCACGGTCAGGGGGTAACGAAAAACTGTTTTTT. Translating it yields CASSPRSGGNEKLFF.

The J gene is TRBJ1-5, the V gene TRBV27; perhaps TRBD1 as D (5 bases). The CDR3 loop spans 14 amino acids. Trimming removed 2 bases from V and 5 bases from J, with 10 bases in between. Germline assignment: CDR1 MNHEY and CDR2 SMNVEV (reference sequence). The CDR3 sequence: CASSLALGDQPQHF. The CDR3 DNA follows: TGTGCCAGCAGTTTAGCTTTAGGGGATCAGCCCCAGCATTTT.

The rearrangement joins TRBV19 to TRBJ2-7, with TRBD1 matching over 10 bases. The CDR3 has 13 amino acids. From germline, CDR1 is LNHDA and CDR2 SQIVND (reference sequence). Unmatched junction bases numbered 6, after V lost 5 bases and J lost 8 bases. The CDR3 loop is CASSASDRGKQYF. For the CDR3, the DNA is TGTGCCAGTAGTGCCTCGGACAGGGGGAAGCAGTACTTC.

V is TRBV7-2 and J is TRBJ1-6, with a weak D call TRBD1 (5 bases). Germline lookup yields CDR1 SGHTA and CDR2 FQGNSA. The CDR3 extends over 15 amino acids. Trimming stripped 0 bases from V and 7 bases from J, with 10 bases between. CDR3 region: CASSLARDRNSPLHF. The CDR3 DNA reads TGTGCCAGCAGCTTAGCGCGGGACCGGAATTCACCCCTCCACTTT.

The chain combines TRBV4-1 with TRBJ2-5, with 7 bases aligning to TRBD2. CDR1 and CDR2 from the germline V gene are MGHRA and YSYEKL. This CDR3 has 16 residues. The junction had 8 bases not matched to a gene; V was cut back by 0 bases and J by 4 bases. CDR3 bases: TGCGCCAGCAGCCAAGAGGCCAGCGGGATGAGAGAGACCCAGTACTTC. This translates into CASSQEASGMRETQYF.

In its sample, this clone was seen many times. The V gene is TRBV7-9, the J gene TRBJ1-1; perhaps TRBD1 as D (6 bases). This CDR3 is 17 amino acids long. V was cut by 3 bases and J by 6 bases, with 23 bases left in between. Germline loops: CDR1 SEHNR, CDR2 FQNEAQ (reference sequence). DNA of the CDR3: TGTGCCAGCAGCTTGAGCAGGGCAGGGGCCGTTTTCGCTGAAGCTTTCTTT. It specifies CASSLSRAGAVFAEAFF. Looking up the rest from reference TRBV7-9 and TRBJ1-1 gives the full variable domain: DTGVSQNPRHKITKRGQNVTFRCDPISEHNRLYWYRQTLGQGPEFLTYFQNEAQLEKSRLLSDRFSAERPKGSFSTLEIQRTEQGDSAMYLCASSLSRAGAVFAEAFFGQGTRLTVV.

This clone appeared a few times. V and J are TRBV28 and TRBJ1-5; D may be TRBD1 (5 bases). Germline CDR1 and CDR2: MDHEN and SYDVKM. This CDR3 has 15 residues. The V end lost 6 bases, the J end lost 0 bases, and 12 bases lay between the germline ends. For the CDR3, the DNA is TGTGCCAGCAGGGAGACAGCTTTTAGCAATCAGCCCCAGCATTTT. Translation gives CASRETAFSNQPQHF.

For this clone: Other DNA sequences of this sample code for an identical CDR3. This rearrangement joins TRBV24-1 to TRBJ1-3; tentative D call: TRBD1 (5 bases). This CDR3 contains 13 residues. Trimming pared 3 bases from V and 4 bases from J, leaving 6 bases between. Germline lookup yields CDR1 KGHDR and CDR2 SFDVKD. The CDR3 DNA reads TGTGCCACCAGTGATCCAGGGGGAAACACCATATATTTT. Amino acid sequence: CATSDPGGNTIYF.